This T cell receptor (beta chain) stems from a study of blood T cell repertoires in COVID-19. About the study: Acute-phase and convalescent COVID-19 samples originated in the United States, Italy and Spain. PBMCs, B-cell-depleted T cells, or T cells were the source of the cDNA or gDNA that made up the material.

The CDR3 spans 13 residues. V lost 3 bases and J lost 13, with 19 bases in between. Germline CDR1 and CDR2: SNHLY and FYNNEI. Per the original data handling: Counts of nucleated cells, estimated from reference gene primer amplification, were obtained. Repertoires were generated with immunoSEQ multiplex PCR, while TCRdb's copy carries only in-frame clones and drops some. V and J calls and clone size are as listed in that table; D and trimming were resolved from the DNA. The profile shows around 150,000 clones, roughly 73% of them singletons. V gene TRBV2 combines with J gene TRBJ2-7, with a possible D match to TRBD1 (5 bases). The TCR was taken from a man between 65 and 80 years old with acute or convalescent COVID-19. Source material: peripheral blood. The CDR3 loop is CASSDDGRVNLYF. DNA of the CDR3: TGTGCCAGCAGTGACGACGGCAGGGTAAATCTTTACTTC.